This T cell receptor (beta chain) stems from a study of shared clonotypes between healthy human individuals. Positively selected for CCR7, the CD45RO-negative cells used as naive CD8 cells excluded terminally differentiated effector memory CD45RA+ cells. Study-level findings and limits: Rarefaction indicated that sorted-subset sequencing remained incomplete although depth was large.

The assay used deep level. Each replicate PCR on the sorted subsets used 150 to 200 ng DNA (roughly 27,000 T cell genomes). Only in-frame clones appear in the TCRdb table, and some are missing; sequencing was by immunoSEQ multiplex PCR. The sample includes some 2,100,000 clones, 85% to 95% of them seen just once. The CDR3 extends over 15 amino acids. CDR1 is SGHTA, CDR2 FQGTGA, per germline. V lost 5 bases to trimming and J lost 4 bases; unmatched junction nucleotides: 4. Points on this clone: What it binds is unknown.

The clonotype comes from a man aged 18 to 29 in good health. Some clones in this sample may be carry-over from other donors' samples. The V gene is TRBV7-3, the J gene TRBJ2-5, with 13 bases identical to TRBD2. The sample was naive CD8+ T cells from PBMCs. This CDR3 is CASSVGLAGAETQYF. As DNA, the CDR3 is TGTGCCAGCAGCGTAGGACTAGCGGGAGCAGAGACCCAGTACTTC.